A single sample is the source of the 30 T cell receptor beta chains below, sequenced in a study of shared clonotypes between healthy human individuals (dated by TCRdb to the early 2020s). The method was the immunoSEQ multiplex PCR assay. The clones in this table, taken by TCRdb from immuneACCESS, are in-frame only. Not every clone is retained; where verified, under half of the shortfall comes from an unresolved V gene, and the cause of the rest is unknown. The table for this sample lists over a million clones; roughly 96% of them were counted only once. Approximately 1% of the sample belongs to the ten largest clones. Source material: naive CD4+ T cells sorted from blood. The cell subset or site label, as the study defines it: CD45RA+ positively selected. The receptors come from a man aged 25-45 years in good health.

The gene calls are TRBV7-9 and TRBJ1-4; D gene uncertain. The length of the CDR3 is 12 residues. CDR1 and CDR2 from the germline V gene are SEHNR and FQNEAQ (reference sequence). The V end lost 6 bases, the J end lost 10 bases, and 12 bases lay between the germline ends. DNA for the CDR3: TGTGCCAGCAGTCCTCACCTTGGAAAACTGTTTTTT. This encodes CASSPHLGKLFF.

J is TRBJ1-1 and V is TRBV6-5; D is ambiguous. Germline loops: CDR1 MNHEY, CDR2 SVGAGI. The V end lost 10 bases, the J end lost 4 bases, and 19 bases lay between the germline ends. The CDR3 has 14 amino acids. The CDR3 DNA is TGTGCCACCCTTGAGTTTTTTACGGCCACTGAAGCTTTCTTT. It yields the protein CATLEFFTATEAFF.

This clone was seen a single time. V usage is TRBV6-5 and J usage is TRBJ1-5; no clear D gene. The length of the CDR3 is 15 residues. V was cut by 0 bases and J by 0 bases, with 6 bases left in between. Germline loops: CDR1 MNHEY, CDR2 SVGAGI. CDR3 amino acids: CASSYSVPSNQPQHF. The CDR3 DNA follows: TGTGCCAGCAGTTACTCTGTCCCTAGCAATCAGCCCCAGCATTTT.

The J gene is TRBJ2-7, the V gene TRBV28, with 10 nucleotides matching TRBD1. The CDR3 extends over 14 amino acids. Germline CDR1 reads MDHEN; CDR2 reads SYDVKM. V lost 7 bases and J lost 3; bases outside the gene matches: 6. The CDR3 DNA reads as TGTGCCAGCAAACCGGGACAGGGGTACTACGAGCAGTACTTC. Translating gives CASKPGQGYYEQYF. The whole variable domain, remainder taken from reference TRBV28 and TRBJ2-7, is DVKVTQSSRYLVKRTGEKVFLECVQDMDHENMFWYRQDPGLGLRLIYFSYDVKMKEKGDIPEGYSVSREKKERFSLILESASTNQTSMYLCASKPGQGYYEQYFGPGTRLTVT.

The genes are TRBV28 and TRBJ1-2, with no clear D. CDR3 length: 14 amino acids. Deletions cut 6 bases from V and 4 bases from J, with 15 bases between. CDR1 MDHEN and CDR2 SYDVKM come from the germline V gene. The CDR3 loop reads CASSPLGRLYGYTF. The CDR3 bases are TGTGCCAGCAGCCCCCTCGGCAGGCTCTATGGCTACACCTTC.

The rearrangement joins TRBV27 to TRBJ2-7; 10 bases map to TRBD2. The CDR3 totals 16 residues. V shed 4 bases, J shed 9 bases, and the junction held 15 bases outside the gene matches. CDR1 MNHEY and CDR2 SMNVEV come from the germline V gene (reference sequence). The CDR3 protein is CASSSPGVAGGFGQYF. For the CDR3, the DNA is TGTGCCAGCAGTTCCCCGGGGGTAGCGGGAGGTTTTGGGCAGTACTTC.

V is TRBV2 and J is TRBJ2-7, with no clear D. The germline V and J ends were trimmed by 7 bases and 4 bases, with 11 bases remaining between them. This CDR3 comprises 12 residues. CDR1 and CDR2 from the germline V gene are SNHLY and FYNNEI. The CDR3 DNA sequence: TGTGCCAGCAATACAGTTTCTTACGAGCAGTACTTC. It translates to CASNTVSYEQYF.

This chain uses TRBV4-1 with TRBJ2-7; 7 positions match TRBD2. CDR3 length: 15 residues. The trim removed 1 base at V and 1 base at J, leaving 4 bases unmatched. CDR1 is MGHRA, CDR2 YSYEKL, per germline. CDR3 nucleotide sequence: TGCGCCAGCAGCCAAGTCGCTAGCGGATCCTACGAGCAGTACTTC. It codes for CASSQVASGSYEQYF.

This chain joins TRBV27 and TRBJ2-7; 16 bases fit TRBD2. Unmatched junction bases numbered 19, after V lost 10 bases and J lost 7 bases. The CDR3 has 18 residues. Per the germline V gene, CDR1 is MNHEY and CDR2 is SMNVEV (reference sequence). The CDR3 coding sequence is TGTGCCACTCAGCCGTTGTTGGGACTAGCGGGAGGGCCAGGAGAGCAGTACTTC. Its protein product is CATQPLLGLAGGPGEQYF.

J is TRBJ2-7 and V is TRBV29-1, with D unresolved. The CDR3 contains 13 residues. V dropped 5 bases and J dropped 2 bases, with 13 bases sitting between them. Germline loops: CDR1 SQVTM, CDR2 ANQGSEA. CDR3 sequence reads: CSVMENPAYEQYF. In nucleotides, the CDR3 is TGCAGCGTTATGGAAAATCCCGCCTACGAGCAGTACTTC.

This chain connects TRBV6-5 to TRBJ1-4; 7 bases fit TRBD1. The V and J ends lost 2 bases and 3 bases, in that order; junction bases with no gene match: 3. CDR3 length: 15 residues. The germline V gene encodes CDR1 MNHEY and CDR2 SVGAGI. CDR3 in amino acids: CASSYAGTANEKLFF. The CDR3 DNA is TGTGCCAGCAGTTACGCTGGGACAGCTAATGAAAAACTGTTTTTT.

This sequence joins TRBV28 and TRBJ1-3; a weak D match, TRBD1 (6 bases). The CDR3 length is 15 residues. The V end was cut by 2 bases, the J end by 6 bases, with 14 bases between. Germline V CDR1 and CDR2: MDHEN, SYDVKM. CDR3 residues: CASSLSLGAVNTIYF. The CDR3 DNA sequence: TGTGCCAGCAGTTTAAGTTTGGGGGCGGTAAACACCATATATTTT.

The chain recombines TRBV5-1 with TRBJ2-1; TRBD2 is a possible D gene (6 bases). The germline V gene has CDR1 SGHRS and CDR2 YFSETQ. The CDR3 length is 17 residues. Trimming took 7 bases from V and 5 from J, leaving 25 bases between them. CDR3 nucleotide sequence: TGCGCCAGCCGCCGGAGGGAGGACTACACACAAGACAATGAGCAGTTCTTC. Translated, it gives CASRRREDYTQDNEQFF.

V gene TRBV4-1 combines with J gene TRBJ1-4; a possible D gene is TRBD1 (6 bases). This CDR3 region has 16 residues. CDR1 MGHRA and CDR2 YSYEKL come from the germline V gene. The V and J ends lost 4 bases and 8 bases respectively, with 20 bases between them. The CDR3 is CASSPLEGGGIEKLFF. The CDR3 nucleotides are TGCGCCAGCAGCCCTTTAGAAGGAGGGGGAATCGAAAAACTGTTTTTT.

The V and J genes are TRBV5-1 and TRBJ2-1; perhaps D is TRBD1 or TRBD2 (5 bases each). Germline loops: CDR1 SGHRS, CDR2 YFSETQ. Trimming stripped 3 bases from V and 6 bases from J, with 13 bases between. The CDR3 is made up of 14 amino acids. CDR3 DNA sequence: TGCGCCAGCAGCTGGGGACCCTTACGCAATGAGCAGTTCTTC. This encodes CASSWGPLRNEQFF.

This chain joins TRBV6-1 and TRBJ2-7, with D possibly being TRBD1 (6 bases). V lost 6 bases, J lost 3 bases, and 15 bases lay in between. The CDR3 is 14 residues long. Per the germline V gene, CDR1 is MNHNS and CDR2 is SASEGT. The CDR3 nucleotides read TGTGCCAGCAGCCCACAGGGTACAAGCTACGAGCAGTACTTC. The encoded protein is CASSPQGTSYEQYF.

The rearrangement links TRBV29-1 to TRBJ2-3; 7 nucleotides align to TRBD1. The CDR3 length is 11 residues. Trimming at V came to 7 bases and at J to 6 bases, leaving 4 bases not matched to a gene. The germline CDR1 and CDR2 sequences are SQVTM and ANQGSEA. The CDR3 is CSALRGDTQYF. In DNA form, the CDR3 reads TGCAGCGCGCTCAGGGGGGATACGCAGTATTTT.

This sequence joins TRBV6-5 and TRBJ2-1; a possible D gene is TRBD2 (5 bases). V was trimmed by 8 bases and J by 7 bases, leaving 18 bases between them. Per the germline V gene, CDR1 is MNHEY and CDR2 is SVGAGI. The CDR3 spans 14 residues. The CDR3 protein is CASGEYGSGNEQFF. The CDR3 nucleotides read TGTGCCAGCGGAGAGTACGGATCGGGGAATGAGCAGTTCTTC.

This clone was recorded only once. The chain recombines TRBV28 with TRBJ2-7, with 10 positions matching TRBD1. CDR1 MDHEN and CDR2 SYDVKM come from the germline V gene. This CDR3 region has 15 residues. V was pared by 8 bases and J by 6 bases, with 13 bases of the junction left unmatched. The CDR3 here is CASLVAGTGAIEQYF. CDR3 coding DNA: TGTGCCAGCCTAGTAGCGGGGACAGGGGCGATCGAGCAGTACTTC.

The genes are TRBV27 and TRBJ2-7; D is perhaps TRBD1 or TRBD2 (5 bases each). Germline CDR1 reads MNHEY; CDR2 reads SMNVEV (reference sequence). V was cut by 0 bases and J by 6 bases, with 15 bases left in between. The CDR3 consists of 15 residues. The CDR3 coding sequence is TGTGCCAGCAGTTTATCCGGGACCCTAAGGCCCGAGCAGTACTTC. Protein product: CASSLSGTLRPEQYF.

The rearrangement joins TRBV5-5 to TRBJ2-2; D is undetermined. V was clipped by 2 bases and J by 1 base, with 12 bases between them. CDR3 length equals 16 residues. The germline V gene has CDR1 SGHKS and CDR2 YYEKEE (reference sequence). The CDR3 spells CASSLGRARNTGELFF. The CDR3 nucleotides are TGTGCCAGCAGCTTAGGTAGGGCGAGGAACACCGGGGAGCTGTTTTTT.

This chain links TRBV7-9 with TRBJ2-3; D is possibly TRBD1 or TRBD2 (6 bases each). The CDR3 sequence is 16 residues long. Germline lookup yields CDR1 SEHNR and CDR2 FQNEAQ (reference sequence). With 4 bases removed from V and 5 bases from J, the gap between germline ends came to 19 bases. In DNA, the CDR3 is TGTGCCAGCAGCTCGAATCAGGGGAGGAGCCAAGATACGCAGTATTTT. Encoded protein: CASSSNQGRSQDTQYF.

The CDR3 reads CASSQLGSDEQFF. DNA of the CDR3: TGTGCCAGCAGCCAACTGGGGAGCGATGAGCAGTTCTTC. The chain joins TRBV14 to TRBJ2-1; D might be TRBD2 (5 bases). Germline-derived CDR1 and CDR2 are SGHDN and FVKESK. This CDR3 is 13 amino acids long. The V and J ends lost 2 bases and 8 bases respectively, with 10 bases between them.

This chain links TRBV28 with TRBJ1-1; 7 bases map to TRBD1. The CDR3 contains 14 residues. The trim removed 4 bases at V and 6 bases at J, leaving 8 bases unmatched. The V gene's germline CDR1 is MDHEN and CDR2 SYDVKM. CDR3 DNA: TGTGCCAGCAGTTCCCAGGGGGGGGGAGCTGAAGCTTTCTTT. It is translated as CASSSQGGGAEAFF.

The rearrangement links TRBV19 to TRBJ2-3; TRBD2 agrees at 10 bases. Germline CDR1 LNHDA, CDR2 SQIVND (reference sequence). The CDR3 has 14 residues. J gave up 10 bases and V 4 bases, and 8 bases lay outside the gene matches. The CDR3 DNA reads as TGTGCCAGTAGTACTACTAGCGGGAAGGGAGCGCAGTATTTT. Its translation is CASSTTSGKGAQYF.

The chain links TRBV11-2 to TRBJ2-1; D tentatively fits TRBD1 or TRBD2 (5 bases each). V was trimmed by 8 bases and J by 3 bases, leaving 14 bases between them. Germline V gene lookup returns CDR1 SGHAT and CDR2 FQNNGV. The CDR3 runs 14 residues. CDR3 nucleotides: TGTGCCAGCCTTACCGGGACCAACTACAATGAGCAGTTCTTC. Its translation: CASLTGTNYNEQFF.

The chain uses TRBV14 and TRBJ2-2; D gene ambiguous. This CDR3 region has 19 residues. Germline values: CDR1 SGHDN, CDR2 FVKESK. V lost 6 bases to trimming and J lost 4 bases, with 27 bases between them. CDR3 in amino acids: CASRITEYKALWSTGELFF. CDR3 coding DNA: TGTGCCAGCAGAATTACAGAGTACAAGGCTCTATGGTCCACCGGGGAGCTGTTTTTT.

The chain combines TRBV2 with TRBJ1-2; D not resolved. CDR1 is SNHLY, CDR2 FYNNEI, per germline. Trimming removed 3 bases from V and 4 bases from J, with 9 bases in between. The CDR3 extends over 13 amino acids. The CDR3 region is CASSEQVPYGYTF. The CDR3 DNA sequence: TGTGCCAGCAGTGAGCAGGTGCCCTATGGCTACACCTTC.

V gene TRBV5-4 combines with J gene TRBJ2-2; D unresolved. The CDR3 spans 16 residues. From germline, CDR1 is SGHNT and CDR2 YYREEE (reference sequence). Trimming removed 5 bases at V and 6 bases at J, with 20 bases between. CDR3 coding DNA: TGTGCCAGCAGTCCCTCCGCCTCGGTATCGGCCGGGGAGCTGTTTTTT. Translation gives CASSPSASVSAGELFF. Looking up the rest from reference TRBV5-4 and TRBJ2-2 gives the full variable domain: ETGVTQSPTHLIKTRGQQVTLRCSSQSGHNTVSWYQQALGQGPQFIFQYYREEENGRGNFPPRFSGLQFPNYSSELNVNALELDDSALYLCASSPSASVSAGELFFGEGSRLTVL.

The V call is TRBV30, the J call TRBJ1-1; D might be TRBD1 (6 bases). V was clipped by 5 bases and J by 5 bases, with 21 bases between them. Germline CDR1 GTSNPN, CDR2 SVGIG (reference sequence). The CDR3 totals 15 residues. The chain's CDR3 is CAWFNPQQGGTEAFF. CDR3 nucleotides: TGTGCCTGGTTCAATCCCCAACAAGGGGGGACTGAAGCTTTCTTT.